The clone carrying this TCR beta chain was seen a single time. This entry belongs to a study of blood T cell repertoires in COVID-19. Study summary: The United States, Italy and Spain supplied acute and convalescent COVID-19 samples.

TCRdb keeps only in-frame clones here, not all; method: immunoSEQ multiplex PCR. Of 55,000 to 80,000 clones in the sample, roughly 80% were seen once. Enrolled during active infection, Seattle patients were then followed longitudinally. The CDR3 runs 19 residues. Trimming took 5 bases from V and 4 from J; bases not matched to a gene: 13. The V gene's germline CDR1 is SGHDT and CDR2 YYEEEE. This clonotype was obtained from a man in his sixties with COVID-19, enrolled during active disease. The chain uses TRBV5-6 and TRBJ2-1, with 15 bases fitting TRBD2. Sequencing used peripheral blood. The CDR3 here is CASSPGLAGGHAKYNEQFF. CDR3 DNA sequence: TGTGCCAGCAGTCCGGGACTAGCGGGGGGCCACGCTAAATACAATGAGCAGTTCTTC. Supplemented by reference TRBV5-6 and TRBJ2-1, the full variable domain reads DAGVTQSPTHLIKTRGQQVTLRCSPKSGHDTVSWYQQALGQGPQFIFQYYEEEERQRGNFPDRFSGHQFPNYSSELNVNALLLGDSALYLCASSPGLAGGHAKYNEQFFGPGTRLTVL.